The 24 T cell receptor beta chains below all came from one sample that was sequenced in a study of T cell responses to AZD1222 COVID-19 vaccine. Here immunoSEQ multiplex PCR was the method, and the copy in TCRdb shows in-frame clones only, minus some. The sample consists of approximately 110,000 clones, around 94% of them appearing once. The source was peripheral blood, collected on day 0 of AZD1222 vaccination. These receptors were obtained from an adult in good health.

The V gene is TRBV4-1, the J gene TRBJ1-5, with D tentatively TRBD1 (6 bases). The CDR3 extends over 13 amino acids. V gave up 3 bases and J gave up 7 bases, with 10 bases separating them. CDR1 and CDR2 (germline): MGHRA, YSYEKL. The CDR3 region has the DNA TGCGCCAGCAGCCACGGGGGCGGCCAGCCCCAGCATTTT. It yields the protein CASSHGGGQPQHF.

This chain connects TRBV6-5 to TRBJ1-3; D not resolved. This CDR3 is 11 amino acids long. CDR1 is MNHEY, CDR2 SVGAGI, per germline. V was cut by 3 bases and J by 7 bases, with 4 bases left in between. CDR3 sequence reads: CASSYHNTIYF. DNA for the CDR3: TGTGCCAGCAGTTATCACAACACCATATATTTT.

The rearrangement joins TRBV28 to TRBJ2-7; either TRBD1 or TRBD2 may supply D (7 bases each). CDR1 is MDHEN and CDR2 is SYDVKM in the germline V gene. V was cut by 2 bases and J by 3 bases, with 32 bases left in between. The CDR3 sequence is 21 residues long. CDR3 sequence reads: CASSLSASWGGGIRTVYEQYF. For the CDR3, the DNA is TGTGCCAGCAGTTTAAGTGCCAGTTGGGGAGGGGGCATAAGGACTGTCTACGAGCAGTACTTC.

This chain joins TRBV13 and TRBJ2-1; TRBD1 might be the D (6 bases). This CDR3 has 15 residues. V was clipped by 3 bases and J by 8 bases, with 17 bases between them. CDR1 and CDR2 (germline): PRHDT, FYEKMQ (reference sequence). The CDR3 region is CASSFRGRSDDEQFF. The CDR3 DNA is TGTGCCAGCAGCTTCAGGGGCCGTAGCGACGATGAGCAGTTCTTC.

The chain uses TRBV30 and TRBJ1-6, with D uncertain. Deletions cut 5 bases from V and 1 base from J, with 15 bases between. The CDR3 is 16 amino acids. Germline V lookup: CDR1 GTSNPN, CDR2 SVGIG (reference sequence). The CDR3 loop reads CAWGRPGRSYNSPLHF. CDR3 bases: TGTGCCTGGGGGAGGCCCGGGAGGTCCTATAATTCACCCCTCCACTTT.

This clone has only one observation. The rearrangement uses TRBV6-5 and TRBJ2-1; 8 bases are shared with TRBD2. Germline assignment: CDR1 MNHEY and CDR2 SVGAGI. V dropped 8 bases and J dropped 0; count of bases not matched to a gene: 3. CDR3 length: 14 amino acids. The CDR3 nucleotides are TGTGCCAGCTCCACTAGCGGCTCCTACAATGAGCAGTTCTTC. It yields the protein CASSTSGSYNEQFF.

V and J are TRBV4-3 and TRBJ1-1; the D is unclear. The CDR3 has 14 amino acids. Trimming stripped 4 bases from V and 5 bases from J, with 14 bases between. CDR1 and CDR2 from the germline V gene are LGHNA and YSLEER. Here the CDR3 reads CASSPEASPTEAFF. CDR3 coding DNA: TGCGCCAGCAGCCCAGAGGCCAGTCCTACTGAAGCTTTCTTT.

This clone came up once. V gene TRBV23-1 combines with J gene TRBJ2-7; D is ambiguous. TRBV23-1 is recorded as an ORF, its role being uncertain. The CDR3 covers 13 residues. V gave up 0 bases and J gave up 3 bases, with 6 bases separating them. The CDR3 spells CASSQSWYYEQYF. CDR3 in DNA: TGCGCCAGCAGTCAATCTTGGTACTACGAGCAGTACTTC.

This rearrangement joins TRBV7-2 to TRBJ2-2, with 9 bases matching TRBD1. The V gene end was trimmed by 3 bases and the J gene end by 3 bases; junction bases not matched to a gene: 2. The CDR3 contains 15 residues. CDR1 is SGHTA and CDR2 is FQGNSA in the germline V gene. The CDR3, as DNA: TGTGCCAGCAGCTTTGGACAGGGGCACACCGGGGAGCTGTTTTTT. Translated, it gives CASSFGQGHTGELFF.

This rearrangement joins TRBV6-1 to TRBJ1-6; no clear D gene. Germline CDR1 and CDR2: MNHNS and SASEGT. The CDR3 totals 16 residues. Trimming left V 7 bases short and J 0 bases short, with 13 bases between. As DNA, the CDR3 is TGTGCCAGCAATGAGGTGTTCAGCTCCTATAATTCACCCCTCCACTTT. Translation: CASNEVFSSYNSPLHF.

The rearrangement joins TRBV5-1 to TRBJ2-7; tentatively, D is TRBD2 (5 bases). Germline V gene lookup returns CDR1 SGHRS and CDR2 YFSETQ. The CDR3 runs to 13 residues. The ends were cut back, 3 bases at V and 4 bases at J, with 11 bases in the middle. The CDR3 sequence: CASSSGSRYEQYF. In nucleotides, the CDR3 is TGCGCCAGCAGCTCGGGATCCAGGTACGAGCAGTACTTC.

The chain's CDR3 is CASSSRDTIDEKLFF. For the CDR3, the DNA is TGTGCCAGCAGCTCCCGGGACACAATCGATGAAAAACTGTTTTTT. The V and J genes are TRBV7-6 and TRBJ1-4; a weak D match, TRBD1 (6 bases). This CDR3 is 15 amino acids long. Between the trimmed V and J ends, which lost 4 bases and 6 bases, there was a span of 15 bases. Germline V gene data show CDR1 as SGHVS and CDR2 as FNYEAQ.

This clone was picked up one time. The rearrangement joins TRBV27 to TRBJ2-7, with D tentatively TRBD1 (5 bases). Germline V gives CDR1 MNHEY, CDR2 SMNVEV (reference sequence). V gave up 6 bases and J gave up 5 bases, with 14 bases separating them. The CDR3 runs to 13 residues. CDR3 sequence: CASRVQGLDEQYF. The CDR3 nucleotides read TGTGCCAGCAGAGTTCAGGGTCTTGACGAGCAGTACTTC.

The chain uses TRBV6-2 or TRBV6-3 and TRBJ1-1, with D possibly being TRBD1 (5 bases). V was cut by 6 bases and J by 5 bases, with 10 bases left in between. The germline V gene encodes CDR1 MNHEY and CDR2 SVGEGT. The CDR3 length is 12 residues. DNA for the CDR3: TGTGCCAGCAGCTCGGACATTACTGAAGCTTTCTTT. Protein sequence: CASSSDITEAFF.

This sequence joins TRBV11-2 and TRBJ1-4; 10 positions agree with TRBD1. Germline CDR1 and CDR2: SGHAT and FQNNGV. V lost 4 bases, J lost 4 bases, and 12 bases stayed unmatched. The CDR3 runs 18 residues. CDR3 amino acids: CASSSPGQGVGGNEKLFF. Here the CDR3 DNA reads TGTGCCAGCAGCTCCCCTGGACAGGGGGTGGGTGGTAATGAAAAACTGTTTTTT.

The rearrangement links TRBV5-4 to TRBJ1-2; 11 bases line up with TRBD1. CDR1 SGHNT and CDR2 YYREEE come from the germline V gene (reference sequence). The CDR3 has 15 residues. V lost 0 bases, J lost 6 bases, and 4 bases stayed unmatched. The CDR3 DNA reads as TGTGCCAGCAGCTTGGAGTGGACAGGGGGCGATGGCTACACCTTC. Residues: CASSLEWTGGDGYTF.

The chain joins TRBV27 to TRBJ1-2, with 7 positions matching TRBD1. The CDR3 has 14 residues. The trim removed 5 bases at V and 8 bases at J, leaving 11 bases unmatched. Germline loops: CDR1 MNHEY, CDR2 SMNVEV (reference sequence). The CDR3 coding sequence is TGTGCCAGCAGTGAGACCTACAGGGGTTGGGGCTACACCTTC. This encodes CASSETYRGWGYTF.

The sample holds one count of this clone. The chain links TRBV7-9 to TRBJ1-2, with 8 bases lining up with TRBD1. After removal of 4 bases from V and 4 bases from J, the junction contained 11 bases not matched to a gene. The length of the CDR3 is 16 residues. From germline, CDR1 is SEHNR and CDR2 FQNEAQ (reference sequence). The CDR3 spells CASSSPTKTGAYGYTF. CDR3 bases: TGTGCCAGCAGCTCCCCTACTAAGACAGGGGCCTATGGCTACACCTTC. The variable domain in full, completed from reference TRBV7-9 and TRBJ1-2, reads DTGVSQNPRHKITKRGQNVTFRCDPISEHNRLYWYRQTLGQGPEFLTYFQNEAQLEKSRLLSDRFSAERPKGSFSTLEIQRTEQGDSAMYLCASSSPTKTGAYGYTFGSGTRLTVV.

The chain uses TRBV5-8 and TRBJ1-5; no definite D call. Germline V gives CDR1 SGHTS, CDR2 YDEGEE. The V gene lost 0 bases and the J gene lost 5 bases, with 3 bases spanning the gap. This CDR3 region has 12 residues. The DNA for the CDR3 is TGTGCCAGCAGCTTGGGGGATCAGCCCCAGCATTTT. Translated, it gives CASSLGDQPQHF. The full variable domain, its missing parts supplied by reference TRBV5-8 and TRBJ1-5, is EAGVTQSPTHLIKTRGQQATLRCSPISGHTSVYWYQQALGLGLQFLLWYDEGEERNRGNFPPRFSGRQFPNYSSELNVNALELEDSALYLCASSLGDQPQHFGDGTRLSIL.

The chain joins TRBV4-1 to TRBJ2-1; 12 bases map to TRBD2. The CDR3 runs to 22 residues. Germline-derived CDR1 and CDR2 are MGHRA and YSYEKL. With V trimmed by 1 base and J by 0 bases, 16 bases remained unmatched. The chain's CDR3 is CASSQGIIGVLAGGSSYNEQFF. The CDR3 nucleotides are TGCGCCAGCAGCCAAGGGATTATAGGGGTACTAGCGGGAGGAAGCTCCTACAATGAGCAGTTCTTC.

The chain carries TRBV29-1 and TRBJ2-7; a possible D gene is TRBD2 (5 bases). This CDR3 is built from 11 residues. V dropped 7 bases and J dropped 4 bases, with 11 bases sitting between them. Germline CDR1 and CDR2: SQVTM and ANQGSEA. The CDR3 nucleotides are TGCAGCGCCAAGGACTCATACGAGCAGTACTTC. Its translation is CSAKDSYEQYF.

The V call is TRBV6-5, the J call TRBJ1-1, with a tentative D call TRBD1 (6 bases). V lost 1 base, J lost 5 bases, and 11 bases lay in between. The CDR3 is made up of 14 amino acids. Looked up from germline, CDR1 is MNHEY and CDR2 is SVGAGI. CDR3 sequence reads: CASSYLQGTTEAFF. CDR3 bases: TGTGCCAGCAGTTACTTACAGGGAACGACTGAAGCTTTCTTT.

The rearrangement links TRBV3-1 (or the pseudogene TRBV3-2) to TRBJ1-2, with D possibly TRBD1 on 6 matching bases. Trimming stripped 5 bases from V and 7 bases from J, with 17 bases between. The CDR3 extends over 14 amino acids. CDR1 and CDR2 from the germline V gene are LGHDT and YNNKEL (reference sequence). The CDR3: CASSTRNRAGGYTF. In nucleotides, the CDR3 is TGTGCCAGCAGCACACGAAACAGGGCGGGTGGCTACACCTTC.

This clone was picked up one time. The chain combines TRBV28 with TRBJ2-6; D not certain. With 3 bases removed from V and 0 bases from J, the gap between germline ends came to 12 bases. This CDR3 is 17 amino acids long. Germline values: CDR1 MDHEN, CDR2 SYDVKM. The CDR3 DNA is TGTGCCAGCAGTTTCTTTACTCACAGCTCTGGGGCCAACGTCCTGACTTTC. This encodes CASSFFTHSSGANVLTF. Full variable domain (missing parts from reference TRBV28 and TRBJ2-6): DVKVTQSSRYLVKRTGEKVFLECVQDMDHENMFWYRQDPGLGLRLIYFSYDVKMKEKGDIPEGYSVSREKKERFSLILESASTNQTSMYLCASSFFTHSSGANVLTFGAGSRLTVL.